Sequencing of this T cell receptor beta chain was carried out in a study of blood T cell repertoires in COVID-19. Study context: COVID-19 samples collected from the United States, Italy and Spain covered acute and convalescent phases. Nucleic acid was either cDNA or gDNA, and it came from T cells, B-cell-depleted T cells, or PBMCs.

The CDR3 extends over 15 amino acids. Germline CDR1 and CDR2: MRHNA and SNTAGT. J lost 1 base, V lost 6 bases, and 5 bases had no gene match. Original analysis: How many nucleated cells were present was estimated from reference gene primer amplification. This table comes from immunoSEQ multiplex PCR, and its TCRdb copy is limited to in-frame clones, with some not included. V and J calls and clone size come straight from that table; D and trimming were deduced from the DNA. The data contain roughly 100,000 clones, 87% of them singletons. The receptor's source is a man between 45 and 60 years old with acute or convalescent COVID-19. V and J are TRBV6-4 and TRBJ2-2; 7 nucleotides align to TRBD2. The specimen was peripheral blood. For the CDR3, the DNA is TGTGCCAGCAGAGTCTTAGCGGGGAACACCGGGGAGCTGTTTTTT. Protein: CASRVLAGNTGELFF.